This TCR beta chain appears in the sequencing data of a study of OX40 agonist ivuxolimab in advanced cancers. Study-level findings and limits: Researchers did not establish what antigens the expanded peripheral T cells target.

On this clone itself: Antigen: not known.

This table comes from immunoSEQ multiplex PCR, and its TCRdb copy is limited to in-frame clones, with some not included. This sample has some 69,000 clones, with 90% found just once. CDR1 and CDR2 from the germline V gene are LGHNA and YNFKEQ. The CDR3 covers 15 residues. The ends were cut back, 0 bases at V and 6 bases at J, with 14 bases in the middle. The V gene is TRBV4-2, the J gene TRBJ1-2; D gene unclear. The sequences come from CD4+ or CD8+ T cells sorted from blood, collected in a trial of the OX40 agonist ivuxolimab. This receptor was identified in an adult with an advanced solid tumor such as melanoma, head and neck, liver or kidney cancer. CDR3 amino acids: CASSQDGQANHGYTF. The DNA of the CDR3 is TGTGCCAGCAGCCAAGATGGCCAGGCGAACCATGGCTACACCTTC.